This TCR beta chain was observed in a study of Ad26.COV2.S vaccination and SARS-CoV-2 variants. Study outcomes and limitations: Substantial breadth was reportedly displayed by spike-specific CD8+ and CD4+ T cell responses after vaccination.

The germline V gene encodes CDR1 LGHDT and CDR2 YNNKEL (reference sequence). V was cut by 1 base and J by 3 bases, with 10 bases left in between. This CDR3 region has 14 residues. Here immunoSEQ multiplex PCR was the method, and the copy in TCRdb shows in-frame clones only, minus some. The sample lists around 400,000 clones, around 90% seen once, with 9.5% to 15% in the top ten. The treatment: around 19 received Ad26.COV2.S at low or high dose, single or two shots; roughly 5 received placebo; per-sample allocation not given. At day 63 after the first vaccine or placebo injection, samples were drawn. A remark on this clone: Its antigen is undetermined.

This receptor was obtained from a person aged 18-60 years who received the Ad26.COV2.S COVID-19 vaccine or a placebo. The chain couples TRBV3-1 (or the pseudogene TRBV3-2) to TRBJ2-7; D is ambiguous. This sample comprised peripheral blood, obtained in a trial of Ad26.COV2.S vaccine versus placebo. The CDR3 reads CASSQGGFYYEQYF. The CDR3 bases are TGTGCCAGCAGCCAAGGCGGCTTCTACTACGAGCAGTACTTC.